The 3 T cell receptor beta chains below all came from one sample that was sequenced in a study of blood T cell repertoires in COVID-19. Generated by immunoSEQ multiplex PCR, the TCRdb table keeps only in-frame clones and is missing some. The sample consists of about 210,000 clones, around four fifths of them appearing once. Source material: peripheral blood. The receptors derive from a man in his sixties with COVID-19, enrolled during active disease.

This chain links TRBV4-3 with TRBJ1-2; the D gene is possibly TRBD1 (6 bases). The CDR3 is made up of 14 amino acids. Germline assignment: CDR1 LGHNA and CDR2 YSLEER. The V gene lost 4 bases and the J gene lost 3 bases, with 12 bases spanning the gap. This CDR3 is CASSPRDTDYGYTF. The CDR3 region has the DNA TGCGCCAGCAGCCCCCGGGACACCGACTATGGCTACACCTTC.

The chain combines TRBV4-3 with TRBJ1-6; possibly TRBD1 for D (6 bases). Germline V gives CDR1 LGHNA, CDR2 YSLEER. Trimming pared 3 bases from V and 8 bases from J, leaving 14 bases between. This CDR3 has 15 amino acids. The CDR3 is CASSQSRGRDSPLHF. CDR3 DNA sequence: TGCGCCAGCAGCCAGAGCAGGGGCAGGGATTCACCCCTCCACTTT.

The CDR3 nucleotides are TGTGCCAGCAGCCAAGATCGGGGATCGGCTTTCTTT. Its protein product is CASSQDRGSAFF. The V gene is TRBV14, the J gene TRBJ1-1; D is unresolved. CDR1 is SGHDN, CDR2 FVKESK, per germline. This CDR3 comprises 12 residues. With 0 bases removed from V and 11 bases from J, the gap between germline ends came to 10 bases.